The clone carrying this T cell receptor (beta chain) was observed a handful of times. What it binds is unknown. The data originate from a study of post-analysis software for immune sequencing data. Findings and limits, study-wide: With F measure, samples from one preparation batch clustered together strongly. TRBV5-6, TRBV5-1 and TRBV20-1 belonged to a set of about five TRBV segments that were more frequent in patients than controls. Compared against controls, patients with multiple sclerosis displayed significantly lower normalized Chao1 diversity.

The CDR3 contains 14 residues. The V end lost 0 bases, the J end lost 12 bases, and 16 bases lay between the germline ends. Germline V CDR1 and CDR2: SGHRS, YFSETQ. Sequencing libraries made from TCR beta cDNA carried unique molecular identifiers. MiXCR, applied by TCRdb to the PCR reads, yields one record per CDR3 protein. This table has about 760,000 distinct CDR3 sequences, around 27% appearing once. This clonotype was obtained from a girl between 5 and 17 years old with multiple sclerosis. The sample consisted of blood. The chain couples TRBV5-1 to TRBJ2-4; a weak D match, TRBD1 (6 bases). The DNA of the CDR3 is TGCGCCAGCAGCTTGGACACAGGGCGGGTGGCTCAGTACTTC. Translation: CASSLDTGRVAQYF.